A single sample is the source of the 5 T cell receptor beta chains below, sequenced in a study of beta chain features in type 1 diabetes. For these receptors, no antigen is known. Expressed TCRB transcripts got sequenced, as all isolated RNA was reverse transcribed. Only in-frame clones appear in the TCRdb table, and some are missing; sequencing was by immunoSEQ multiplex PCR. The sample lists fewer than 450,000 clones, less than 15% occurring once. Study results and caveats: Moderately but significantly shorter TCRB CDR3s were found in Type 1 diabetes patients in all four CD4+ subsets.

Source material: naive CD4+ T cells from blood. These receptors were taken from a woman under 30 with type 1 diabetes.

In DNA form, the CDR3 reads TGTGCCAGTAGTTTATCCAGGGGGAGCAATCAGCCCCAGCATTTT. It translates to CASSLSRGSNQPQHF. The chain has TRBV19 and TRBJ1-5; 7 nucleotides agree with TRBD1. Per the germline V gene, CDR1 is LNHDA and CDR2 is SQIVND (reference sequence). The CDR3 covers 15 residues. V shed 5 bases and J 1 base; nucleotides not matched to a gene: 5.

The genes are TRBV29-1 and TRBJ2-5; perhaps TRBD2 as D (6 bases). Between the trimmed V and J ends, which lost 7 bases and 5 bases, there was a span of 8 bases. CDR1 is SQVTM and CDR2 is ANQGSEA in the germline V gene. The CDR3 spans 10 residues. The CDR3 here is CSGGVETQYF. In DNA, the CDR3 is TGCAGCGGGGGGGTTGAGACCCAGTACTTC.

The table lists this clone with a few counts. The chain couples TRBV5-1 to TRBJ2-7; D unclear. The length of the CDR3 is 12 residues. V lost 2 bases and J 3 bases, leaving 6 bases between the germline ends. In germline, CDR1 is SGHRS, CDR2 YFSETQ. CDR3 DNA sequence: TGCGCCAGCAGCTTTTCTAGCTACGAGCAGTACTTC. This gives the protein CASSFSSYEQYF.

This chain connects TRBV5-5 to TRBJ2-7, with TRBD1 identical over 9 bases. Germline V gene data show CDR1 as SGHKS and CDR2 as YYEKEE (reference sequence). CDR3 length: 16 amino acids. The ends lost 5 bases at V and 3 bases at J; junction bases unmatched: 12. In DNA, the CDR3 is TGTGCCAGCAGAAGCCCCGGGACAGGGTTTATCTACGAGCAGTACGTC. Translating gives CASRSPGTGFIYEQYV.

This clone was seen more than once but under ten times. The gene calls are TRBV19 and TRBJ1-2; D gene unclear. The V and J ends lost 0 bases and 4 bases respectively, with 9 bases between them. The length of the CDR3 is 14 residues. Germline V gives CDR1 LNHDA, CDR2 SQIVND (reference sequence). The CDR3 DNA sequence: TGTGCCAGTAGTATAGAGACTGGCAGCTATGGCTACACCTTC. Translation gives CASSIETGSYGYTF.